Below are 22 T cell receptor beta chains sequenced from a single sample in a study of T cell responses to AZD1222 COVID-19 vaccine. Clones were read by immunoSEQ multiplex PCR, and TCRdb kept only the in-frame ones, dropping some. This table has some 130,000 clones, 70% to 90% appearing once. The specimen comprised peripheral blood, sampled on day 0 of AZD1222 vaccination. The receptors originated from an adult in good health.

The J gene is TRBJ1-1, the V gene TRBV7-2; TRBD1 might be the D (5 bases). V lost 5 bases, J lost 4 bases, and 11 bases lay in between. CDR3 size: 13 residues. The germline V gene has CDR1 SGHTA and CDR2 FQGNSA. Here the CDR3 DNA reads TGTGCCAGCAGCAGGGGACGGTTCACTGAAGCTTTCTTT. Translation gives CASSRGRFTEAFF.

This chain joins TRBV18 and TRBJ1-4; D gene uncertain. The CDR3 contains 11 residues. CDR1 KGHSH and CDR2 LQKENI come from the germline V gene. V gave up 2 bases and J gave up 6 bases, with 1 base separating them. This CDR3 reads CASSPDEKLFF. DNA for the CDR3: TGTGCCAGCTCACCAGATGAAAAACTGTTTTTT.

This chain uses TRBV18 with TRBJ1-1; the D gene is possibly TRBD1 (5 bases). The CDR3 length is 14 residues. Germline CDR1 reads KGHSH; CDR2 reads LQKENI. V lost 3 bases and J 6 bases, leaving 14 bases between the germline ends. CDR3 DNA: TGTGCCAGCTCACCTCAGGGTATGGGACCTGAAGCTTTCTTT. It is translated as CASSPQGMGPEAFF. Full variable domain (rest looked up from reference TRBV18 and TRBJ1-1): NAGVMQNPRHLVRRRGQEARLRCSPMKGHSHVYWYRQLPEEGLKFMVYLQKENIIDESGMPKERFSAEFPKEGPSILRIQQVVRGDSAAYFCASSPQGMGPEAFFGQGTRLTVV.

V and J are TRBV9 and TRBJ2-5, with D maybe TRBD2 (5 bases). Trimming shortened V by 0 bases and J by 5 bases, and 14 bases separated the two germline ends. The CDR3 runs 15 residues. Germline V gives CDR1 SGDLS, CDR2 YYNGEE. The CDR3, as DNA: TGTGCCAGCAGCGTAGTAGGAGGCCTGCGGGAGACCCAGTACTTC. Its protein is CASSVVGGLRETQYF.

This sequence joins TRBV9 and TRBJ1-2; 12 nucleotides agree with TRBD1. There are 15 residues in the CDR3. V gave up 6 bases and J gave up 4 bases; unmatched junction bases: 7. CDR1 is SGDLS, CDR2 YYNGEE, per germline. Here the CDR3 DNA reads TGTGCCAGCAAATCCGGGACAGGGGGCATCTATGGCTACACCTTC. Translating gives CASKSGTGGIYGYTF. The whole variable domain, filled in from reference TRBV9 and TRBJ1-2, reads DSGVTQTPKHLITATGQRVTLRCSPRSGDLSVYWYQQSLDQGLQFLIQYYNGEERAKGNILERFSAQQFPDLHSELNLSSLELGDSALYFCASKSGTGGIYGYTFGSGTRLTVV.

The chain has TRBV7-7 and TRBJ2-2; D is undetermined. This CDR3 region has 14 residues. The V and J ends lost 1 base and 5 bases respectively, with 8 bases between them. Germline V gives CDR1 SSHAT, CDR2 FNYEAQ (reference sequence). The CDR3 DNA is TGTGCCAGCAGCTTAGGGGGTGGGACCGGGGAGCTGTTTTTT. It codes for CASSLGGGTGELFF.

This clone appeared once. One end of the junction varies from germline; a read error may be responsible. The V gene is TRBV7-2, the J gene TRBJ2-1; 10 bases align to TRBD2. CDR1 is SGHTA, CDR2 FQGNSA, per germline. The CDR3 contains 18 residues. CDR3: CASSLAGLAGVAYNEQFF. The CDR3 region has the DNA TGTGCCAGCAGCCTAGCAGGGCTAGCGGGAGTGGCCTACAATGAGCAGTTCTTC.

This clone was counted once. V is TRBV7-6 and J is TRBJ2-5; D is possibly TRBD2 (6 bases). Germline lookup yields CDR1 SGHVS and CDR2 FNYEAQ. V lost 5 bases and J 3 bases, leaving 10 bases between the germline ends. CDR3 length equals 13 residues. CDR3: CASSPGLKETQYF. The CDR3 DNA reads as TGTGCCAGCAGCCCCGGACTAAAAGAGACCCAGTACTTC. Together with reference TRBV7-6 and TRBJ2-5, the CDR3 gives the full variable domain: GAGVSQSPRYKVTKRGQDVALRCDPISGHVSLYWYRQALGQGPEFLTYFNYEAQQDKSGLPNDRFSAERPEGSISTLTIQRTEQRDSAMYRCASSPGLKETQYFGPGTRLLVL.

The CDR3 protein is CASSEPPQGPQPQHF. As DNA, the CDR3 is TGTGCCAGCAGTGAACCCCCACAGGGCCCTCAGCCCCAGCATTTT. The chain combines TRBV25-1 with TRBJ1-5, with D perhaps TRBD1 (6 bases). V lost 2 bases and J 6 bases, leaving 14 bases between the germline ends. The CDR3 has 15 amino acids. Germline CDR1 reads MGHDK; CDR2 reads SYGVNS.

This rearrangement joins TRBV6-5 to TRBJ2-7; no reliable D call. Germline CDR1 and CDR2: MNHEY and SVGAGI. CDR3 length: 13 amino acids. Trimming removed 6 bases at V and 3 bases at J, with 12 bases between. CDR3 DNA: TGTGCCAGCAGAGGCTACTCTCACTACGAGCAGTACTTC. It translates to CASRGYSHYEQYF.

The chain couples TRBV7-9 to TRBJ1-2; the match to TRBD1 covers 7 bases. With V trimmed by 5 bases and J by 2 bases, 11 bases remained unmatched. From germline, CDR1 is SEHNR and CDR2 FQNEAQ (reference sequence). This CDR3 region has 16 residues. CDR3 coding DNA: TGTGCCAGCAGCCTGCCCCCGACAGGGAGGAACTATGGCTACACCTTC. The encoded protein is CASSLPPTGRNYGYTF.

V usage is TRBV5-1 and J usage is TRBJ1-6, with TRBD1 as a possible D gene (6 bases). Between the trimmed V and J ends, which lost 6 bases and 7 bases, there was a span of 14 bases. Per germline, CDR1 SGHRS and CDR2 YFSETQ. The CDR3 is made up of 14 amino acids. The CDR3 sequence is CASKTGGLNSPLHF. The CDR3 nucleotides read TGCGCCAGCAAGACGGGGGGCTTGAATTCACCCCTCCACTTT.

This sequence joins TRBV5-1 and TRBJ1-4; maybe TRBD1 (5 bases). Trimming removed 0 bases from V and 3 bases from J, with 12 bases in between. Germline values: CDR1 SGHRS, CDR2 YFSETQ. The CDR3 is 16 residues long. DNA of the CDR3: TGCGCCAGCAGCTTGGCCGGGGGTTCGGCTAATGAAAAACTGTTTTTT. It is translated as CASSLAGGSANEKLFF. Variable domain in full (rest from reference TRBV5-1 and TRBJ1-4): KAGVTQTPRYLIKTRGQQVTLSCSPISGHRSVSWYQQTPGQGLQFLFEYFSETQRNKGNFPGRFSGRQFSNSRSEMNVSTLELGDSALYLCASSLAGGSANEKLFFGSGTQLSVL.

This clone occurred once. The chain recombines TRBV5-1 with TRBJ2-7; weak D call: TRBD2 (7 bases). Germline CDR1 is SGHRS and CDR2 is YFSETQ. CDR3 length: 15 amino acids. The V and J ends lost 2 bases and 4 bases respectively, with 16 bases between them. The CDR3 nucleotides are TGCGCCAGCAGCTTACTAAGCGGGACACCGTACGAGCAGTACTTC. It specifies CASSLLSGTPYEQYF.

The chain couples TRBV11-2 to TRBJ2-1, with D unclear. The CDR3 sequence is 14 residues long. Trimming pared 3 bases from V and 0 bases from J, leaving 6 bases between. Germline V gene data show CDR1 as SGHAT and CDR2 as FQNNGV. In DNA form, the CDR3 reads TGTGCCAGCAGCTTTACAAGCTCCTACAATGAGCAGTTCTTC. Residues: CASSFTSSYNEQFF.

This clone came up a few times. No DNA is shown, since the ends of the CDR3 on it are uncertain; the CDR3 is the one TCRdb lists. V and J are TRBV21-1 and TRBJ2-3; the table calls TRBD2, which could not be checked here. TRBV21-1 is given as a pseudogene. With termini counted, the CDR3 has 19 amino acids. CDR3 amino acids: CASSKVGSGSRAATDTQYF.

The chain joins TRBV6-6 to TRBJ1-2; 8 bases are shared with TRBD1. CDR1 is MNHNY and CDR2 is SVGAGI in the germline V gene (reference sequence). The CDR3 contains 16 residues. J gave up 4 bases and V 7 bases, and 14 bases lay outside the gene matches. The CDR3 loop reads CASTLQGRGLGYGYTF. CDR3 nucleotides: TGTGCCAGCACCTTACAGGGCAGGGGGCTTGGCTATGGCTACACCTTC.

The chain couples TRBV5-1 to TRBJ2-7; 7 positions match TRBD2. CDR3 length equals 15 residues. The J segment lost 0 bases and the V segment lost 1 base, leaving 4 bases of the junction unmatched. Germline V gene lookup returns CDR1 SGHRS and CDR2 YFSETQ. CDR3 sequence reads: CASSLSGIHSYEQYF. The CDR3 DNA reads as TGCGCCAGCAGCTTGAGCGGGATCCACTCCTACGAGCAGTACTTC. Based on the CDR3 plus reference TRBV5-1 and TRBJ2-7, the full variable domain is KAGVTQTPRYLIKTRGQQVTLSCSPISGHRSVSWYQQTPGQGLQFLFEYFSETQRNKGNFPGRFSGRQFSNSRSEMNVSTLELGDSALYLCASSLSGIHSYEQYFGPGTRLTVT.

This chain links TRBV7-2 with TRBJ1-6; D may be TRBD1 (5 bases). This CDR3 has 16 residues. The V and J ends lost 1 base and 7 bases respectively, with 14 bases between them. CDR1 is SGHTA and CDR2 is FQGNSA in the germline V gene. CDR3 nucleotide sequence: TGTGCCAGCAGCTTAGGACAGAGCGCGATGAATTCACCCCTCCACTTT. It encodes CASSLGQSAMNSPLHF.

V is TRBV5-4 and J is TRBJ1-4; the D gene is possibly TRBD1 (5 bases). The germline V gene has CDR1 SGHNT and CDR2 YYREEE (reference sequence). CDR3 length: 18 residues. Trimming took off 3 bases at V and 0 bases at J, with 18 bases between the two ends. The CDR3 nucleotides are TGTGCCAGCAGCTCCGGGATGGGGGTGAAGGCAACTAATGAAAAACTGTTTTTT. Its translation is CASSSGMGVKATNEKLFF.

This sequence joins TRBV28 and TRBJ1-2, with no clear D. Trimming took off 4 bases at V and 8 bases at J, with 20 bases between the two ends. This CDR3 has 15 amino acids. Germline CDR1 MDHEN, CDR2 SYDVKM. The CDR3 region has the DNA TGTGCCAGCAGTTCCTTCGGTCGGGCGTGGGGAGGCTACACCTTC. Its translation is CASSSFGRAWGGYTF.

The sample holds one count of this clone. The rearrangement uses TRBV11-2 and TRBJ1-3; perhaps TRBD1 as D (5 bases). Looked up from germline, CDR1 is SGHAT and CDR2 is FQNNGV. The CDR3 sequence is 13 residues long. V was cut by 3 bases and J by 3 bases, with 6 bases left in between. DNA for the CDR3: TGTGCCAGCAGCTTCCAGGGTGGAAACACCATATATTTT. The encoded protein is CASSFQGGNTIYF. The full variable domain, rest sourced from reference TRBV11-2 and TRBJ1-3, is EAGVAQSPRYKIIEKRQSVAFWCNPISGHATLYWYQQILGQGPKLLIQFQNNGVVDDSQLPKDRFSAERLKGVDSTLKIQPAKLEDSAVYLCASSFQGGNTIYFGEGSWLTVV.